The 31 T cell receptor beta chains below were found in one sample sequenced in a study of blood T cell repertoires in COVID-19. Data came from immunoSEQ multiplex PCR; TCRdb stores just in-frame clones and leaves some out. The data hold around 76,000 clones, with around 91% observed a single time. Sequencing was done on a sample of peripheral blood. These receptors came from a human donor in a cohort sampled during active COVID-19.

This clone was detected only once. This chain links TRBV7-8 with TRBJ1-5; TRBD1 is a possible D gene (5 bases). Trimming removed 5 bases from V and 2 bases from J, with 13 bases in between. Germline lookup yields CDR1 SGHVS and CDR2 FQNEAQ. CDR3 length: 15 amino acids. The CDR3, as DNA: TGTGCCAGCAGCCCAGGCAGGGATCGCAATCAGCCCCAGCATTTT. Its translation is CASSPGRDRNQPQHF.

V usage is TRBV7-9 and J usage is TRBJ2-1, with 10 bases lining up with TRBD1. The CDR3 spans 15 residues. The junction had 3 bases not matched to a gene; V was cut back by 2 bases and J by 5 bases. Germline loops: CDR1 SEHNR, CDR2 FQNEAQ (reference sequence). This CDR3 is CASSLPGTGDNEQFF. DNA for the CDR3: TGTGCCAGCAGCTTACCCGGGACAGGGGACAATGAGCAGTTCTTC.

This clone came up once. This chain joins TRBV5-4 and TRBJ2-3, with 7 bases that match TRBD2. The CDR3 contains 15 residues. In germline, CDR1 is SGHNT, CDR2 YYREEE (reference sequence). Trimming at V came to 0 bases and at J to 1 base, leaving 2 bases not matched to a gene. CDR3 loop: CASSLDGGGTDTQYF. For the CDR3, the DNA is TGTGCCAGCAGCTTGGATGGGGGGGGCACAGATACGCAGTATTTT.

This clone was seen just once. The rearrangement uses TRBV7-2 and TRBJ1-1; D may be TRBD1 (5 bases). This CDR3 spans 17 amino acids. CDR1 SGHTA and CDR2 FQGNSA come from the germline V gene. The ends were cut back, 6 bases at V and 0 bases at J, with 20 bases in the middle. This CDR3 reads CASSPWGSGSMNTEAFF. The CDR3 coding sequence is TGTGCCAGCAGTCCCTGGGGTTCAGGGTCTATGAACACTGAAGCTTTCTTT.

The rearrangement uses TRBV7-2 and TRBJ2-5, with 8 bases aligning to TRBD1. Per germline, CDR1 SGHTA and CDR2 FQGNSA. V gave up 7 bases and J gave up 1 base; unmatched junction bases: 8. This CDR3 spans 15 amino acids. Here the CDR3 reads CASNFATGVQETQYF. The CDR3 DNA reads as TGTGCCAGCAACTTCGCGACAGGGGTCCAAGAGACCCAGTACTTC. Variable domain in full (rest from reference TRBV7-2 and TRBJ2-5): GAGVSQSPSNKVTEKGKDVELRCDPISGHTALYWYRQSLGQGLEFLIYFQGNSAPDKSGLPSDRFSAERTGGSVSTLTIQRTQQEDSAVYLCASNFATGVQETQYFGPGTRLLVL.

The chain links TRBV6-5 to TRBJ2-5, with D perhaps TRBD2 (6 bases). The V end lost 5 bases, the J end lost 5 bases, and 15 bases lay between the germline ends. The CDR3 loop spans 14 amino acids. Germline-derived CDR1 and CDR2 are MNHEY and SVGAGI. CDR3 region: CASSRSRGRETQYF. DNA for the CDR3: TGTGCCAGCAGTAGATCCCGGGGGAGGGAGACCCAGTACTTC.

The chain combines TRBV24-1 with TRBJ1-4; a weak D match, TRBD1 (5 bases). V was clipped by 9 bases and J by 5 bases, with 12 bases between them. The CDR3 length is 13 residues. Looked up from germline, CDR1 is KGHDR and CDR2 is SFDVKD. The CDR3 sequence: CATGGKRNEKLFF. The CDR3 region has the DNA TGTGCCACCGGGGGGAAGCGGAATGAAAAACTGTTTTTT.

The chain is built from TRBV10-3 and TRBJ1-2; D perhaps matches TRBD1 (5 bases). The length of the CDR3 is 14 residues. Looked up from germline, CDR1 is ENHRY and CDR2 is SYGVKD. V was cut by 6 bases and J by 8 bases, with 19 bases left in between. For the CDR3, the DNA is TGTGCCATCAGGCCTGGGGGGGGGAATGGAGGCTACACCTTC. Translated: CAIRPGGGNGGYTF.

This clone was detected once. V usage is TRBV19 and J usage is TRBJ1-2; 7 bases fit TRBD1. Germline assignment: CDR1 LNHDA and CDR2 SQIVND (reference sequence). Unmatched junction bases numbered 3, after V lost 5 bases and J lost 3 bases. The CDR3 spans 13 residues. CDR3 region: CASSAGTDYGYTF. The DNA of the CDR3 is TGTGCCAGTAGTGCTGGGACAGACTATGGCTACACCTTC.

J is TRBJ1-5 and V is TRBV16; D gene uncertain. The germline CDR1 and CDR2 sequences are KGHSY and FQNENV. Trimming pared 0 bases from V and 0 bases from J, leaving 6 bases between. This CDR3 region has 15 residues. CDR3 coding DNA: TGTGCCAGCAGCCAATCCCACAGTAGCAATCAGCCCCAGCATTTT. It codes for CASSQSHSSNQPQHF.

The chain links TRBV11-3 to TRBJ2-1; 8 positions match TRBD2. Unmatched junction bases numbered 4, after V lost 1 base and J lost 8 bases. Germline lookup yields CDR1 SGHNT and CDR2 YENEEA. The CDR3 spans 14 residues. CDR3 DNA sequence: TGTGCCAGCAGCTTAGGGCGGGGGGTACATGAGCAGTTCTTC. Protein: CASSLGRGVHEQFF.

The rearrangement uses TRBV5-1 and TRBJ2-1, with 7 bases fitting TRBD2. Germline values: CDR1 SGHRS, CDR2 YFSETQ. The CDR3 totals 13 residues. Trimming cost V 3 bases and J 12 bases; bases outside gene matches: 9. The DNA of the CDR3 is TGCGCCAGCAGCTCCTCGCCAGCGGGGATGCAGTTCTTC. This gives the protein CASSSSPAGMQFF.

The V gene is TRBV7-6, the J gene TRBJ2-3; perhaps TRBD2 as D (6 bases). V was trimmed by 0 bases and J by 2 bases, leaving 9 bases between them. From germline, CDR1 is SGHVS and CDR2 FNYEAQ. This CDR3 spans 15 amino acids. The CDR3 sequence is CASSLARGVTDTQYF. The CDR3 DNA follows: TGTGCCAGCAGCTTAGCGCGGGGAGTCACAGATACGCAGTATTTT.

The V and J genes are TRBV18 and TRBJ2-2, with D maybe TRBD2 (6 bases). The CDR3 loop spans 16 amino acids. V lost 2 bases and J 0 bases, leaving 10 bases between the germline ends. Looked up from germline, CDR1 is KGHSH and CDR2 is LQKENI. The CDR3 is CASSPVLAANTGELFF. The CDR3 DNA reads as TGTGCCAGCTCACCAGTATTAGCGGCGAACACCGGGGAGCTGTTTTTT.

The genes are TRBV5-4 and TRBJ2-4, with D unresolved. Trimming removed 4 bases at V and 3 bases at J, with 14 bases between. The germline V gene encodes CDR1 SGHNT and CDR2 YYREEE (reference sequence). The CDR3 has 15 amino acids. CDR3 sequence (DNA): TGTGCCAGCAGCCTCGACAAGGATTACAAAAACATTCAGTACTTC. Its protein is CASSLDKDYKNIQYF.

The genes are TRBV18 and TRBJ2-7, with TRBD1 identical over 10 bases. CDR1 and CDR2 from the germline V gene are KGHSH and LQKENI. CDR3 length: 15 residues. V shed 6 bases, J shed 1 base, and the junction held 6 bases outside the gene matches. Here the CDR3 DNA reads TGTGCCAGCTCCTACGGGACAGGGGAATCCTACGAGCAGTACTTC. Protein: CASSYGTGESYEQYF. The variable domain in full, completed from reference TRBV18 and TRBJ2-7, reads NAGVMQNPRHLVRRRGQEARLRCSPMKGHSHVYWYRQLPEEGLKFMVYLQKENIIDESGMPKERFSAEFPKEGPSILRIQQVVRGDSAAYFCASSYGTGESYEQYFGPGTRLTVT.

The chain joins TRBV5-4 to TRBJ1-5; 8 bases are a match to TRBD1. The CDR3 has 16 residues. The ends lost 2 bases at V and 1 base at J; junction bases unmatched: 5. Germline loops: CDR1 SGHNT, CDR2 YYREEE (reference sequence). CDR3: CASSFAGQGSNQPQHF. CDR3 coding DNA: TGTGCCAGCAGCTTCGCCGGACAGGGAAGCAATCAGCCCCAGCATTTT.

The V call is TRBV19, the J call TRBJ1-2; D gene ambiguous. From germline, CDR1 is LNHDA and CDR2 SQIVND (reference sequence). V gave up 3 bases and J gave up 2 bases, with 13 bases separating them. CDR3 length equals 15 residues. Here the CDR3 reads CASSISWAANYGYTF. The CDR3 DNA sequence: TGTGCCAGTAGTATTAGTTGGGCCGCGAACTATGGCTACACCTTC. The full variable domain, its missing parts supplied by reference TRBV19 and TRBJ1-2, is DGGITQSPKYLFRKEGQNVTLSCEQNLNHDAMYWYRQDPGQGLRLIYYSQIVNDFQKGDIAEGYSVSREKKESFPLTVTSAQKNPTAFYLCASSISWAANYGYTFGSGTRLTVV.

The chain joins TRBV7-2 to TRBJ1-4, with D maybe TRBD1 (6 bases). The V end was cut by 5 bases, the J end by 5 bases, with 12 bases between. The germline gives CDR1 SGHTA, CDR2 FQGNSA. This CDR3 comprises 14 residues. CDR3 nucleotide sequence: TGTGCCAGCAGCCCGGACAGCCACAATGAAAAACTGTTTTTT. Protein product: CASSPDSHNEKLFF.

This clone was observed once. One junction end does not reproduce the germline sequence, and a read error may be involved. J is TRBJ1-1 and V is TRBV9; D gene unclear. The length of the CDR3 is 14 residues. CDR1 and CDR2 from the germline V gene are SGDLS and YYNGEE. The chain's CDR3 is CASSALWAGSDGIF. CDR3 in DNA: TGTGCCAGCAGCGCGCTCTGGGCGGGGTCCGATGGGATCTTT.

The chain joins TRBV4-1 to TRBJ2-7; D is possibly TRBD1 (7 bases). The V end lost 2 bases, the J end lost 4 bases, and 15 bases lay between the germline ends. The length of the CDR3 is 15 residues. CDR1 MGHRA and CDR2 YSYEKL come from the germline V gene. This chain's CDR3 is CASSQYDRDLYEQYF. CDR3 in DNA: TGCGCCAGCAGCCAATACGACAGGGACTTATACGAGCAGTACTTC.

The chain employs TRBV5-8 and TRBJ1-2; 7 bases align to TRBD1. Trimming took 2 bases from V and 1 from J; bases not matched to a gene: 5. Germline CDR1 is SGHTS and CDR2 is YDEGEE. The CDR3 contains 15 residues. CDR3 in DNA: TGTGCCAGCAGCTTAGAGGGGGCGAGTAACTATGGCTACACCTTC. Protein sequence: CASSLEGASNYGYTF. Complete variable domain (other parts from reference TRBV5-8 and TRBJ1-2): EAGVTQSPTHLIKTRGQQATLRCSPISGHTSVYWYQQALGLGLQFLLWYDEGEERNRGNFPPRFSGRQFPNYSSELNVNALELEDSALYLCASSLEGASNYGYTFGSGTRLTVV.

This chain connects TRBV6-1 to TRBJ2-3, with D unclear. The CDR3 extends over 12 amino acids. Germline assignment: CDR1 MNHNS and CDR2 SASEGT. V gave up 1 base and J gave up 6 bases, with 5 bases separating them. CDR3 loop: CASSEGYDTQYF. The CDR3 nucleotides read TGTGCCAGCAGTGAAGGCTATGATACGCAGTATTTT.

V is TRBV3-1 (or the pseudogene TRBV3-2) and J is TRBJ2-3, with 8 positions matching TRBD2. This CDR3 is 18 amino acids long. The germline CDR1 and CDR2 sequences are LGHDT and YNNKEL (reference sequence). V lost 1 base and J lost 2; bases outside the gene matches: 11. CDR3 region: CASSQVLGPSGPTDTQYF. The CDR3 DNA follows: TGTGCCAGCAGCCAAGTTTTGGGGCCTAGCGGGCCCACAGATACGCAGTATTTT.

The chain couples TRBV9 to TRBJ1-1; no clear D gene. The CDR3 sequence is 15 residues long. The germline V gene encodes CDR1 SGDLS and CDR2 YYNGEE. V lost 3 bases and J lost 4, with 16 bases in between. CDR3 in DNA: TGTGCCAGCAGCGATAGGGAGGAAACCGTCACTGAAGCTTTCTTT. Encoded protein: CASSDREETVTEAFF.

The chain employs TRBV7-6 and TRBJ2-3; 9 nucleotides match TRBD1. The CDR3 spans 16 residues. Per germline, CDR1 SGHVS and CDR2 FNYEAQ. V lost 2 bases and J lost 3; bases outside the gene matches: 6. The DNA of the CDR3 is TGTGCCAGCAGCTTAACCTCCGGGACAGGGACAGATACGCAGTATTTT. This encodes CASSLTSGTGTDTQYF.

The V and J genes are TRBV5-6 and TRBJ1-1, with 10 bases matching TRBD1. The CDR3 spans 18 residues. In germline, CDR1 is SGHDT, CDR2 YYEEEE. The J segment lost 1 base and the V segment lost 3 bases, leaving 12 bases of the junction unmatched. Here the CDR3 DNA reads TGTGCCAGCAGCTGGTGGTACGGGACAGGGGATCAGAACACTGAAGCTTTCTTT. Translating it yields CASSWWYGTGDQNTEAFF.

This chain uses TRBV5-1 with TRBJ1-2; D uncertain. The CDR3 is 13 amino acids. The V and J ends lost 0 bases and 5 bases respectively, with 8 bases between them. Germline CDR1 SGHRS, CDR2 YFSETQ. CDR3 amino acids: CASSLDTQYGYTF. CDR3 bases: TGCGCCAGCAGCTTGGACACCCAGTATGGCTACACCTTC.

The V call is TRBV7-9, the J call TRBJ2-5; TRBD1 matches at 7 bases. The germline CDR1 and CDR2 sequences are SEHNR and FQNEAQ (reference sequence). J gave up 1 base and V 5 bases, and 7 bases lay outside the gene matches. This CDR3 comprises 15 residues. CDR3 in DNA: TGTGCCAGCAGCCAAAATGGGGACAGCCAAGAGACCCAGTACTTC. Translation: CASSQNGDSQETQYF.

The chain joins TRBV2 to TRBJ2-5; 14 positions match TRBD2. Germline V gene lookup returns CDR1 SNHLY and CDR2 FYNNEI. The ends lost 5 bases at V and 4 bases at J; junction bases unmatched: 3. CDR3 length equals 15 residues. The CDR3 is CASSRTSGGLETQYF. The CDR3, as DNA: TGTGCCAGCAGTAGGACTAGCGGGGGGCTAGAGACCCAGTACTTC.

V is TRBV19 and J is TRBJ1-1; D is undetermined. The CDR3 length is 13 residues. V lost 2 bases, J lost 1 base, and 5 bases lay in between. Germline assignment: CDR1 LNHDA and CDR2 SQIVND (reference sequence). The CDR3 DNA is TGTGCCAGTAGTATAAACGGGAACACTGAAGCTTTCTTT. It encodes CASSINGNTEAFF.